This T cell receptor (beta chain) was recovered during a study of T cell responses to AZD1222 COVID-19 vaccine. Turning to the study itself: Pooled together were second doses at about 4 or about 12 weeks. Study-wide findings and caveats: Just a handful of people given AZD1222 tested seropositive at baseline. Vaccine-related CD4 TCRs covered spike, predominating at 160-218 and 743-854. White British people made up most donors, females outnumbered males, and clonal diversity was possibly underestimated.

The table came from immunoSEQ multiplex PCR; TCRdb's copy has only in-frame clones and leaves some out. Of 95,000 to 150,000 clones in the sample, approximately 92% were seen once. Concerning this clone itself: Its antigen is currently unknown.

Germline CDR1 reads MNHEY; CDR2 reads SVGAGI. The V gene lost 3 bases and the J gene lost 0 bases, with 11 bases spanning the gap. The CDR3 length is 16 residues. The chain is built from TRBV6-5 and TRBJ2-2, with unresolved D. This TCR derives from an adult in good health. The material sequenced was peripheral blood, taken on day 0 of AZD1222 vaccination. CDR3 sequence reads: CASSYSRSPNTGELFF. The DNA of the CDR3 is TGTGCCAGCAGTTATTCGCGAAGTCCGAACACCGGGGAGCTGTTTTTT.